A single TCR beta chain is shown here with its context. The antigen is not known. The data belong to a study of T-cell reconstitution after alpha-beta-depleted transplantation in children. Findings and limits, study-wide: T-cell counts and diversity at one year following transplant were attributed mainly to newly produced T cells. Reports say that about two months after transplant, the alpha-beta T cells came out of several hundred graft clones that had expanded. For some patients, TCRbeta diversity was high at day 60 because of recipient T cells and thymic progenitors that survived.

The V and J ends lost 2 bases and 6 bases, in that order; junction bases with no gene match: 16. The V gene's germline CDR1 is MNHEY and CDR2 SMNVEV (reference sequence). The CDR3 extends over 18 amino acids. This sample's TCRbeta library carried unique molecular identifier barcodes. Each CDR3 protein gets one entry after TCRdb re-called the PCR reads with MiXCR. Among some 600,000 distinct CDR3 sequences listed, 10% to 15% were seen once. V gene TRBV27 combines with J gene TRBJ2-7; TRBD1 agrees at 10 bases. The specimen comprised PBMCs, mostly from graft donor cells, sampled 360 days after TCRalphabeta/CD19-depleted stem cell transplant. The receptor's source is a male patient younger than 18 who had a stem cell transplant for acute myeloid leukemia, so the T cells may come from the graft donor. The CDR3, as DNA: TGTGCCAGCAGTTTACTCCGCCCCAGACAGGGGGCTGTTCCCGAGCAGTACTTC. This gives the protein CASSLLRPRQGAVPEQYF.